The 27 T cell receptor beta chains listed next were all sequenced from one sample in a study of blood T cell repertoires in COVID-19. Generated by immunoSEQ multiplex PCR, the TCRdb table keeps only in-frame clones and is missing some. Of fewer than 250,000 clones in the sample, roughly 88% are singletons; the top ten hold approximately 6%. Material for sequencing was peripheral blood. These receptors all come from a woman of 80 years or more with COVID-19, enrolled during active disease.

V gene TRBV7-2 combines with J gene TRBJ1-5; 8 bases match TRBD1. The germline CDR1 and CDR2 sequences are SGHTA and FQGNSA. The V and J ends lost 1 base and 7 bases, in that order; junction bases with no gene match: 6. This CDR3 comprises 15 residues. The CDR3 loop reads CASSLDRGIGQPQHF. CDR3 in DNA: TGTGCCAGCAGCTTAGACAGGGGGATAGGGCAGCCCCAGCATTTT.

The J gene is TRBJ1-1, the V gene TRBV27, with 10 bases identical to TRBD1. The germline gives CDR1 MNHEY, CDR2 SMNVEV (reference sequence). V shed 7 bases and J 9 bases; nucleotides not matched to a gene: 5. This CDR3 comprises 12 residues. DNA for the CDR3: TGTGCCAGCATCGGGACAGGGGAAAAAGCTTTCTTT. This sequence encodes CASIGTGEKAFF.

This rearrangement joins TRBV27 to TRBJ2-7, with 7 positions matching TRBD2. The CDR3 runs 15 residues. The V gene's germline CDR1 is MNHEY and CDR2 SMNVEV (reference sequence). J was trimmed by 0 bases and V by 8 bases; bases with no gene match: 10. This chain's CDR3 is CASLHTGGSSYEQYF. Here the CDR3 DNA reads TGTGCCAGCTTACATACGGGGGGTTCCTCCTACGAGCAGTACTTC.

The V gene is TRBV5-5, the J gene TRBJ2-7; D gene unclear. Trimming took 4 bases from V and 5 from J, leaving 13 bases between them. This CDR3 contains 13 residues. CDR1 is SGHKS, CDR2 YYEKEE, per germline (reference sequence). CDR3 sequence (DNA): TGTGCCAGCAGCAGAGCGCCTGCAAACGAGCAGTACGTC. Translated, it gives CASSRAPANEQYV.

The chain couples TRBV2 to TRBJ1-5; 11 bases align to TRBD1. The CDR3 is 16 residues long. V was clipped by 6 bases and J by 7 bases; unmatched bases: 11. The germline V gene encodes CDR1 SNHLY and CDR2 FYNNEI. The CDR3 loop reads CASRPEMGTGGQPQHF. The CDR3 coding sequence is TGTGCCAGCAGGCCCGAGATGGGGACAGGGGGACAGCCCCAGCATTTT.

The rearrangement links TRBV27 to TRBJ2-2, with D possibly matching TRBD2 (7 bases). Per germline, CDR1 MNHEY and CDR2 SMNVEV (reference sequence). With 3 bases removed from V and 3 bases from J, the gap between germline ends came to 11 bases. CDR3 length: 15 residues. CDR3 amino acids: CASSLRGGDTGELFF. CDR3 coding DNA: TGTGCCAGCAGTTTGAGGGGGGGGGACACCGGGGAGCTGTTTTTT.

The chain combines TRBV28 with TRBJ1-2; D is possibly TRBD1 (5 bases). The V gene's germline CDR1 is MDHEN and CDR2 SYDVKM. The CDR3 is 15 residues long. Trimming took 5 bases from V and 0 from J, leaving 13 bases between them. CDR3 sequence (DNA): TGTGCCAGCAGTCGTCCGTCGACAGCTAACTATGGCTACACCTTC. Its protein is CASSRPSTANYGYTF.

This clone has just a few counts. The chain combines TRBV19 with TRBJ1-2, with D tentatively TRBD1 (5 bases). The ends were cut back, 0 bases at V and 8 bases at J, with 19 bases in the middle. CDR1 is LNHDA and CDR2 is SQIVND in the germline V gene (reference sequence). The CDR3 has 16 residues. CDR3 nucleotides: TGTGCCAGTAGTATAGAAGGGGCTTCCCCGGTGCGAGGCTACACCTTC. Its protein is CASSIEGASPVRGYTF.

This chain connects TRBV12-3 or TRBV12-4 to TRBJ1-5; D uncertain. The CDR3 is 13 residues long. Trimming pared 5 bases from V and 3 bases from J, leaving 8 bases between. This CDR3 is CASSPDTNQPQHF. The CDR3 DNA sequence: TGTGCCAGCAGTCCAGACACCAATCAGCCCCAGCATTTT.

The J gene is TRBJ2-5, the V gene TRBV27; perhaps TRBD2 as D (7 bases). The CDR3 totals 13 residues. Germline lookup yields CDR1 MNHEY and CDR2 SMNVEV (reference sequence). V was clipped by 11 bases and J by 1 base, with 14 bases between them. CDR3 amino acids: CASTGGLQETQYF. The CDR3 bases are TGTGCCTCGACCGGGGGGCTCCAAGAGACCCAGTACTTC.

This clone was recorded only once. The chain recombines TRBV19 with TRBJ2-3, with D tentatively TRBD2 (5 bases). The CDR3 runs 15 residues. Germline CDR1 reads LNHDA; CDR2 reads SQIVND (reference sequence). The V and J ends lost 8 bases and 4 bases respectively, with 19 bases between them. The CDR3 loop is CASGNTRAGPDTQYF. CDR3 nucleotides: TGTGCCAGTGGCAACACGAGGGCAGGCCCAGATACGCAGTATTTT.

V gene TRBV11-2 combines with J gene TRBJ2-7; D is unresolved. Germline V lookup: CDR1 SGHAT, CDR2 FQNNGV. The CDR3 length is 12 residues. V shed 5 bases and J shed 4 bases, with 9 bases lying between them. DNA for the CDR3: TGTGCCAGCAGCAACGAAGAGTACGAGCAGTACGTC. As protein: CASSNEEYEQYV.

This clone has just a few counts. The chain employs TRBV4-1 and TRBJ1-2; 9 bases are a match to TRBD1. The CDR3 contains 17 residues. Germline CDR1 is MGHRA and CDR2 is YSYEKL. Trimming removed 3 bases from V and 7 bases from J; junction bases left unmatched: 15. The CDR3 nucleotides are TGCGCCAGCAGCCACCCCCTTTGGGACAGGGAAAGGACTGGCTACACCTTC. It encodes CASSHPLWDRERTGYTF.

CDR3 nucleotide sequence: TGTGCCAGCAGCAAAGCCAGCTCCTACAATGAGCAGTTCTTC. Translation gives CASSKASSYNEQFF. The genes are TRBV21-1 and TRBJ2-1; the table names TRBD1, a call not compared with the DNA. TRBV21-1 has pseudogene status. The CDR3 runs 14 residues.

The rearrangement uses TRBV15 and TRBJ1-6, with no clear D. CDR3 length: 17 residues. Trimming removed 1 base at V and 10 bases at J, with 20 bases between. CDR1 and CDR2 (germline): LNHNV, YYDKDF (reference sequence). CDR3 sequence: CATSRGSGLLLGSPLHF. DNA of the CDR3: TGTGCCACCAGCAGAGGCTCTGGACTACTTTTGGGCTCACCCCTCCACTTT.

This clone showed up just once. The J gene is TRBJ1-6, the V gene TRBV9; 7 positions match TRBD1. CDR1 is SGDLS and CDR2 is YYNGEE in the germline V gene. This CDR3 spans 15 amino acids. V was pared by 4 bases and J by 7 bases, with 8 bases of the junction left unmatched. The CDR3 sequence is CASSLDLTGNSPLHF. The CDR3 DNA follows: TGTGCCAGCAGCCTCGACCTGACAGGGAATTCACCCCTCCACTTT. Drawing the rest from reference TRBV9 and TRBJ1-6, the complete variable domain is DSGVTQTPKHLITATGQRVTLRCSPRSGDLSVYWYQQSLDQGLQFLIQYYNGEERAKGNILERFSAQQFPDLHSELNLSSLELGDSALYFCASSLDLTGNSPLHFGNGTRLTVT.

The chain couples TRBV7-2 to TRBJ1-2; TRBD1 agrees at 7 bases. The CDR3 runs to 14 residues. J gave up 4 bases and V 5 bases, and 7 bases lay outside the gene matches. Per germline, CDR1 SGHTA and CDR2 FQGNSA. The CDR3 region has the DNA TGTGCCAGCAGCACCGGACAGGACGTCTATGGCTACACCTTC. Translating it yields CASSTGQDVYGYTF. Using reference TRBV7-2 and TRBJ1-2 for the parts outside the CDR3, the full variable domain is GAGVSQSPSNKVTEKGKDVELRCDPISGHTALYWYRQSLGQGLEFLIYFQGNSAPDKSGLPSDRFSAERTGGSVSTLTIQRTQQEDSAVYLCASSTGQDVYGYTFGSGTRLTVV.

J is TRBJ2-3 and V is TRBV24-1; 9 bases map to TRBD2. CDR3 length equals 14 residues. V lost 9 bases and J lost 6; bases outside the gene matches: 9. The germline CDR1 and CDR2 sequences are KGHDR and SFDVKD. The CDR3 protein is CATGPPSGEDTQYF. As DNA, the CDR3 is TGTGCCACCGGGCCCCCTAGCGGGGAGGATACGCAGTATTTT.

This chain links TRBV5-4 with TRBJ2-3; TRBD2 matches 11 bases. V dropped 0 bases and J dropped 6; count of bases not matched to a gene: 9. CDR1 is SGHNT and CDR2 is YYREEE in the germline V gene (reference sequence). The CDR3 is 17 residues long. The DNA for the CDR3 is TGTGCCAGCAGCTTGGCCTTAGCGGGGGGGACATTGGATACGCAGTATTTT. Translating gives CASSLALAGGTLDTQYF.

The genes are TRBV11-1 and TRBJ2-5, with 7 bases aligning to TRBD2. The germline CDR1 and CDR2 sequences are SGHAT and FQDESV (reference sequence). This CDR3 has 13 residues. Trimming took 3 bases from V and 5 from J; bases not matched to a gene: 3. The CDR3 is CASSLGRAETQYF. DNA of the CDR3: TGTGCCAGCAGCTTGGGGAGGGCGGAGACCCAGTACTTC.

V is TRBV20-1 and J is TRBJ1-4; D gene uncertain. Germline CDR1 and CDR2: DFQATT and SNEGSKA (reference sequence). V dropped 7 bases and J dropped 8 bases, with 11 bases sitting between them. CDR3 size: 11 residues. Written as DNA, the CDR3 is TGCAGTGGGGAGGCAGGCGAAAAACTGTTTTTT. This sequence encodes CSGEAGEKLFF.

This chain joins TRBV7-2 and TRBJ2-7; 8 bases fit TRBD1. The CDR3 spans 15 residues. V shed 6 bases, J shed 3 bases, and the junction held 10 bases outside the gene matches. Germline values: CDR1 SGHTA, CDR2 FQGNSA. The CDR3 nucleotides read TGTGCCAGCAGACAGACGGGACAGGCCTACTACGAGCAGTACTTC. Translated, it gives CASRQTGQAYYEQYF.

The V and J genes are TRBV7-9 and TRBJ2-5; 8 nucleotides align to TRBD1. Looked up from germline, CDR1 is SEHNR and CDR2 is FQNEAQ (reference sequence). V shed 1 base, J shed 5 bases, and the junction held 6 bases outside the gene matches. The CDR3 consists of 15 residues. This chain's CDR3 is CASSLGSQGAETQYF. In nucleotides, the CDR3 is TGTGCCAGCAGCTTAGGGTCGCAGGGGGCGGAGACCCAGTACTTC.

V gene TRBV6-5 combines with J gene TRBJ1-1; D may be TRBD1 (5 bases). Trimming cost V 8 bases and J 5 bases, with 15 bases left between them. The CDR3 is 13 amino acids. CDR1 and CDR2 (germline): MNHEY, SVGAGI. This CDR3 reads CASRTGVETEAFF. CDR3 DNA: TGTGCCAGCCGTACGGGGGTTGAGACTGAAGCTTTCTTT.

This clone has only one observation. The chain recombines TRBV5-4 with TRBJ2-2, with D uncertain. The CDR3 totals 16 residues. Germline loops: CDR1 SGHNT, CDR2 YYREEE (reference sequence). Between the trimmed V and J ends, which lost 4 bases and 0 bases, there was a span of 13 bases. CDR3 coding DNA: TGTGCCAGCAGCCCGTTAGGCGGATCGAACACCGGGGAGCTGTTTTTT. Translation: CASSPLGGSNTGELFF.

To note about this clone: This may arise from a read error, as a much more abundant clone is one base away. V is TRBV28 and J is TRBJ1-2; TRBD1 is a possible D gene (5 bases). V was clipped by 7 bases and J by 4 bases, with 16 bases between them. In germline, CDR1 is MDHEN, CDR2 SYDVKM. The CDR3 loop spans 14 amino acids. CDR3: CASTAVDSAYGYTF. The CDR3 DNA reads TGTGCCAGCACCGCGGTTGACAGCGCCTATGGCTACACCTTC.

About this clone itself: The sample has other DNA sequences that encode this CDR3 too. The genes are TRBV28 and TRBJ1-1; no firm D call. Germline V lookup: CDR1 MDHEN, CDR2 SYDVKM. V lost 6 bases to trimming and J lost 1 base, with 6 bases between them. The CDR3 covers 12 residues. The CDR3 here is CASSLRNTEAFF. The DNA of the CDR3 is TGTGCCAGCAGCCTTAGGAACACTGAAGCTTTCTTT.